The 5 T cell receptor beta chains below come from one sample, sequenced in a study of shared clonotypes between healthy human individuals. The data were produced by immunoSEQ multiplex PCR, yet TCRdb's version contains in-frame clones alone and is incomplete. The table includes about 1.1 million clones, about four fifths detected once. Sequenced: memory CD4+ T cells from PBMCs. Subset indicated: CD45RA-negative fraction. These receptors were taken from a man between 18 and 35 years old in good health. Some clones in this sample may be carry-over from other donors' samples.

This clone was detected a few times. This same CDR3 is encoded by further DNA sequences in the sample. J is TRBJ2-3 and V is TRBV7-2; no reliable D call. Trimming shortened V by 0 bases and J by 3 bases, and 7 bases separated the two germline ends. This CDR3 comprises 14 residues. The germline gives CDR1 SGHTA, CDR2 FQGNSA. As DNA, the CDR3 is TGTGCCAGCAGCTTAGCCGGCCAAACAGATACGCAGTATTTT. Its translation is CASSLAGQTDTQYF.

This chain connects TRBV7-2 to TRBJ1-3; no clear D gene. The CDR3 contains 13 residues. With 6 bases removed from V and 0 bases from J, the gap between germline ends came to 6 bases. Germline V gene sequence: CDR1 SGHTA, CDR2 FQGNSA. Written as DNA, the CDR3 is TGTGCCAGCAGACCAACCTCTGGAAACACCATATATTTT. The encoded protein is CASRPTSGNTIYF.

The genes are TRBV5-4 and TRBJ2-7; D gene uncertain. V gave up 4 bases and J gave up 2 bases, with 4 bases separating them. The CDR3 runs to 11 residues. CDR1 and CDR2 (germline): SGHNT, YYREEE (reference sequence). The CDR3 loop is CASSGAYEQYF. CDR3 in DNA: TGTGCCAGCAGCGGGGCCTACGAGCAGTACTTC.

The V and J genes are TRBV6-4 and TRBJ2-3, with D possibly being TRBD1 (6 bases). CDR1 is MRHNA, CDR2 SNTAGT, per germline. CDR3 length equals 17 residues. The V and J ends lost 4 bases and 3 bases respectively, with 20 bases between them. CDR3 loop: CASSAGHGRGATDTQYF. In DNA form, the CDR3 reads TGTGCCAGCAGTGCGGGTCATGGCAGGGGCGCTACAGATACGCAGTATTTT.

The V gene is TRBV5-1, the J gene TRBJ1-2; 9 nucleotides match TRBD1. This CDR3 comprises 17 residues. V trimming: 0 bases; J trimming: 5 bases; junction bases outside the gene matches: 11. The V gene's germline CDR1 is SGHRS and CDR2 YFSETQ. CDR3 protein: CASSLVVSGQGKYGYTF. CDR3 DNA: TGCGCCAGCAGCTTGGTTGTCTCTGGACAGGGGAAATATGGCTACACCTTC.